This TCR beta chain was sequenced in a study of T-cell reconstitution after alpha-beta-depleted transplantation in children. Study-wide points: Reportedly, alpha-beta T cells present about two months post-transplant originated from several hundred expanded clones of graft origin. Newly made T cells mostly supplied T-cell counts and diversity one year after transplant.

This clonotype was counted only a few times. Its antigen is undetermined. For TCRbeta, the library was prepared with unique molecular identifiers. Via MiXCR, TCRdb re-called the PCR reads, giving one row per CDR3 protein. The sample includes around 100,000 distinct CDR3 sequences, over 9% of them seen just once. V was clipped by 0 bases and J by 5 bases, with 13 bases between them. Germline V gives CDR1 SQVTM, CDR2 ANQGSEA. The CDR3 contains 14 residues. The chain employs TRBV29-1 and TRBJ2-5; D might be TRBD1 (5 bases). This TCR derives from a boy younger than 10 with acute lymphoblastic leukemia, due to receive a stem cell transplant. This material consisted of PBMCs, taken before TCRalphabeta/CD19-depleted stem cell transplant. The CDR3 here is CSVEEGRVGETQYF. For the CDR3, the DNA is TGCAGCGTTGAAGAAGGCAGGGTGGGGGAGACCCAGTACTTC.